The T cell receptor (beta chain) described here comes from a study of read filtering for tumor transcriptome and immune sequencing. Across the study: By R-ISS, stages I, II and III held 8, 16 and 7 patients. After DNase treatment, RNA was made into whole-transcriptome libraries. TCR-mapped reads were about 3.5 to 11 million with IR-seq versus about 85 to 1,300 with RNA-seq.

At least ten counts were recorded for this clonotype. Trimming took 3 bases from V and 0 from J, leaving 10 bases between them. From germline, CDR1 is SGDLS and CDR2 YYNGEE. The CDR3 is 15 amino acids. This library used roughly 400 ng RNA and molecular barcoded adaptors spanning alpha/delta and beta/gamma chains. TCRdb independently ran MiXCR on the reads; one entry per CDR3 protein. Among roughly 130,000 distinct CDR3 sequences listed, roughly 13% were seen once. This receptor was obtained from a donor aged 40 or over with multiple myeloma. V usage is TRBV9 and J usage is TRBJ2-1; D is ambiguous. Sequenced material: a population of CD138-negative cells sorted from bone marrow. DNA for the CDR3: TGTGCCAGCAGCGCTACCCTGAGCTCCTACAATGAGCAGTTCTTC. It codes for CASSATLSSYNEQFF.